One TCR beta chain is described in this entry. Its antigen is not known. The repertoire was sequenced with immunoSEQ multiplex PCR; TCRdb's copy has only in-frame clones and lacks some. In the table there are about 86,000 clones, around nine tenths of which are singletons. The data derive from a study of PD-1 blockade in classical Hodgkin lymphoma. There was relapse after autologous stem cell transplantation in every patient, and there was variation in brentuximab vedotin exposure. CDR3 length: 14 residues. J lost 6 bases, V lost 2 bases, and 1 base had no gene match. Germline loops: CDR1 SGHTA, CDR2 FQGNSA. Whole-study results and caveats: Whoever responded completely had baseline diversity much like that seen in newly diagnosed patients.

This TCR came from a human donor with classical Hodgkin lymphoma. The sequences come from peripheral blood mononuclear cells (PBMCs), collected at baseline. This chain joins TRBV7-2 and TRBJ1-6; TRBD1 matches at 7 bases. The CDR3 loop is CASSLNRGNSPLHF. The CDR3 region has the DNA TGTGCCAGCAGCTTAAACAGGGGTAATTCACCCCTCCACTTT.